This TCR beta chain emerged from a study of shared clonotypes between healthy human individuals. Study-level points and caveats: Larger estimated richness was generally seen in naive subsets than in memory subsets.

Worth noting for this clone: Its cognate antigen is unknown.

The CDR3 loop spans 12 amino acids. Deletions cut 3 bases from V and 10 bases from J, with 9 bases between. Germline V gene sequence: CDR1 MNHNS, CDR2 SASEGT. Assay: immunoSEQ multiplex PCR; the TCRdb copy retains only in-frame clones and omits some. The table lists 600,000 to 700,000 clones, 73% of them singletons. Sequencing input: memory CD4+ T cells sorted from blood. Subset here: CD45RA-negative fraction. The TCR was taken from a woman younger than 45 in good health. The chain joins TRBV6-1 to TRBJ1-4; no definite D call. CDR3 sequence reads: CASSDSGRKLFF. CDR3 bases: TGTGCCAGCAGTGATTCGGGTCGAAAACTGTTTTTT.